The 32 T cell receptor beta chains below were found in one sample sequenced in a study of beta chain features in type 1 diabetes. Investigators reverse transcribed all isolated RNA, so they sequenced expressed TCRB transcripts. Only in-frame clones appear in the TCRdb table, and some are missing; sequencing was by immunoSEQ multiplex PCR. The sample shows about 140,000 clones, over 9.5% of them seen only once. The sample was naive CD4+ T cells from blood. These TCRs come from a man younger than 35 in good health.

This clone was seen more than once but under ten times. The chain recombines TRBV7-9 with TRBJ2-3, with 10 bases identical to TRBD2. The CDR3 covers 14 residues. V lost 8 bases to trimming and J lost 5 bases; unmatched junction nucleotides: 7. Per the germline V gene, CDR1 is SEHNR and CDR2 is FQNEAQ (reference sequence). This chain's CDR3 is CASLKAGGKDTQYF. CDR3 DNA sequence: TGTGCCAGCTTAAAAGCGGGGGGGAAAGATACGCAGTATTTT.

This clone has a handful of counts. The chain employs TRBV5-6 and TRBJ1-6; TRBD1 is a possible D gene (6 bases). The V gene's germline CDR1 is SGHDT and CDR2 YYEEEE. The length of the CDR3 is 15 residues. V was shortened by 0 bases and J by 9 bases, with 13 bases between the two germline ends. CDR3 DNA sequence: TGTGCCAGCAGCTTGGGCAGGACAGAAGTTTCACCCCTCCACTTT. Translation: CASSLGRTEVSPLHF.

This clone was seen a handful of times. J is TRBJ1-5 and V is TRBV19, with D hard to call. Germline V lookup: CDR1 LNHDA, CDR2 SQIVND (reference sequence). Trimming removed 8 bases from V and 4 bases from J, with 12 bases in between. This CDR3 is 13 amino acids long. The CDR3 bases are TGTGCCAGTCGGCGAAGCGAGAATCAGCCCCAGCATTTT. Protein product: CASRRSENQPQHF.

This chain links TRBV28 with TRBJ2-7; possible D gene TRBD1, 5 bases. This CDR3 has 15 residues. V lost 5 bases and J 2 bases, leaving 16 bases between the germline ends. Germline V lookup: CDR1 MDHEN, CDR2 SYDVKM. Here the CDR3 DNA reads TGTGCCAGCAGTCGACTTCAGGGTTCCCCCTACGAGCAGTACTTC. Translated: CASSRLQGSPYEQYF.

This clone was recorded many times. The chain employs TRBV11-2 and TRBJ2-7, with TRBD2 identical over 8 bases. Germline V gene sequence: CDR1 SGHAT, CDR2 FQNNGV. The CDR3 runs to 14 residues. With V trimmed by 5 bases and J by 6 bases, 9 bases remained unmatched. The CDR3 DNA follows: TGTGCCAGCAGCCCTTCGGGGGGGCTCGGCGAGCAGTACTTC. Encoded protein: CASSPSGGLGEQYF.

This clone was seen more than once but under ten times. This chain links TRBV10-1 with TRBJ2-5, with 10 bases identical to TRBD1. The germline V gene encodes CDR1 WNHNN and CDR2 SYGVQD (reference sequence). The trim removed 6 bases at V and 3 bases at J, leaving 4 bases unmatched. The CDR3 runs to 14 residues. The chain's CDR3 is CASSATGGEETQYF. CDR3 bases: TGCGCCAGCAGCGCGACAGGGGGCGAAGAGACCCAGTACTTC.

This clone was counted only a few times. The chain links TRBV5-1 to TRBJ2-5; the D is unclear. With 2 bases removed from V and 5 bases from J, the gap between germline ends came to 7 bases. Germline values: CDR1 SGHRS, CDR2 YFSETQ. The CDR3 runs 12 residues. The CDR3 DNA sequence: TGCGCCAGCAGCTTATATCAGGAGACCCAGTACTTC. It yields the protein CASSLYQETQYF.

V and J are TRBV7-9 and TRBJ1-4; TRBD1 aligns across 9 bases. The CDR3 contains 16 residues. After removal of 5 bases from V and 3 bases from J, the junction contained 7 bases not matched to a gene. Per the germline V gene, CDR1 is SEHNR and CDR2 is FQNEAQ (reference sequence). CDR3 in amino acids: CASSPHRDRANEKLFF. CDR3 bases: TGTGCCAGCAGCCCTCACCGGGACAGGGCTAATGAAAAACTGTTTTTT.

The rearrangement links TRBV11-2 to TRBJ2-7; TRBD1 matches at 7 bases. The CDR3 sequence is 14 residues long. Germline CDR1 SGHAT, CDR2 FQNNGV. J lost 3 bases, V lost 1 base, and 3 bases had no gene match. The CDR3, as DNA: TGTGCCAGCAGCTTAGCCGGGACAGACTACGAGCAGTACTTC. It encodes CASSLAGTDYEQYF.

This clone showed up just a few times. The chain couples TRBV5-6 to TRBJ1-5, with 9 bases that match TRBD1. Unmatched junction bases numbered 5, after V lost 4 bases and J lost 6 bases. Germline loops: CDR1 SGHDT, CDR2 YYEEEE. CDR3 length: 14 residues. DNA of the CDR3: TGTGCCAGCAGCGCGGGACAGGGTGGTCAGCCCCAGCATTTT. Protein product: CASSAGQGGQPQHF.

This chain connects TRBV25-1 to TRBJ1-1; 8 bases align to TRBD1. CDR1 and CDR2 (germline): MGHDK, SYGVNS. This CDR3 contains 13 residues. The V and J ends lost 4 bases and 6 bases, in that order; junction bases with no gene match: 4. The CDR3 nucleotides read TGTGCCAGCAGTGGGACAGGGAGGCCTGAAGCTTTCTTT. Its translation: CASSGTGRPEAFF.

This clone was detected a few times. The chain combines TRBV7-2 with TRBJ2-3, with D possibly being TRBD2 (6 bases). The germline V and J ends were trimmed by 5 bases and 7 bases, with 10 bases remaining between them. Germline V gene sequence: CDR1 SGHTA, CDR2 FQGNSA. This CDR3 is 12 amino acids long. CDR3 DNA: TGTGCCAGCAGCCCCGGGACTTATACGCAGTATTTT. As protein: CASSPGTYTQYF.

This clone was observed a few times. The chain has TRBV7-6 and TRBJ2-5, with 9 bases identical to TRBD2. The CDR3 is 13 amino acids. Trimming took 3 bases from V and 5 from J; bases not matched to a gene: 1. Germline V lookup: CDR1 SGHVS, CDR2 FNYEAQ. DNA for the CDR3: TGTGCCAGCAGCTTCGCGGGGGGGGAGACCCAGTACTTC. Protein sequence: CASSFAGGETQYF. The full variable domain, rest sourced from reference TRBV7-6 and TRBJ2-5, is GAGVSQSPRYKVTKRGQDVALRCDPISGHVSLYWYRQALGQGPEFLTYFNYEAQQDKSGLPNDRFSAERPEGSISTLTIQRTEQRDSAMYRCASSFAGGETQYFGPGTRLLVL.

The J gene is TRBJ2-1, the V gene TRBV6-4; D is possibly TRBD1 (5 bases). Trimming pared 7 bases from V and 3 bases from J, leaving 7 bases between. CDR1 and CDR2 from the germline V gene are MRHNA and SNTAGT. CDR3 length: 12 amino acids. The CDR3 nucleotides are TGTGCCAGCACAGACAGCTACAATGAGCAGTTCTTC. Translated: CASTDSYNEQFF.

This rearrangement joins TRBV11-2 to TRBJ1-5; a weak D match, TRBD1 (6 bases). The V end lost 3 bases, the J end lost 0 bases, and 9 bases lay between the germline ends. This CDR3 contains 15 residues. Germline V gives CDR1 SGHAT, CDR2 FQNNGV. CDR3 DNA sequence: TGTGCCAGCAGCTTGGGGACAATTAGCAATCAGCCCCAGCATTTT. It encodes CASSLGTISNQPQHF.

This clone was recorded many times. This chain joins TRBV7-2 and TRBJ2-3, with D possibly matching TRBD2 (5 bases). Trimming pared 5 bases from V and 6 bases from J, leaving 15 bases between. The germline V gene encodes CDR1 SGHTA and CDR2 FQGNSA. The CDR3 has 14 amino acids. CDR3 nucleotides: TGTGCCAGCAGCCAAACCTGGTGGAGGGATACGCAGTATTTT. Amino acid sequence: CASSQTWWRDTQYF. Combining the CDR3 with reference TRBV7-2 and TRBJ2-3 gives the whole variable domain GAGVSQSPSNKVTEKGKDVELRCDPISGHTALYWYRQSLGQGLEFLIYFQGNSAPDKSGLPSDRFSAERTGGSVSTLTIQRTQQEDSAVYLCASSQTWWRDTQYFGPGTRLTVL.

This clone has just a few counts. The CDR3 nucleotides read TGTGCCAGCAGCCAGTGGGGACAGCGGGACACTGAAGCTTTCTTT. It encodes CASSQWGQRDTEAFF. This sequence joins TRBV4-2 and TRBJ1-1; 7 nucleotides agree with TRBD1. J lost 3 bases, V lost 3 bases, and 7 bases had no gene match. This CDR3 has 15 residues. Per germline, CDR1 LGHNA and CDR2 YNFKEQ.

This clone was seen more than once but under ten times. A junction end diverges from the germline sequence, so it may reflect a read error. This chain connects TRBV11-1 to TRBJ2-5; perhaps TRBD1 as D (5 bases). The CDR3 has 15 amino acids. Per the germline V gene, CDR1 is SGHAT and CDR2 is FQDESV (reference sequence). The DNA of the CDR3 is TGTGCCAGCAGATTAGGGGTGTCCAGGGAAGAGACCCAGTACTTC. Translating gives CASRLGVSREETQYF.

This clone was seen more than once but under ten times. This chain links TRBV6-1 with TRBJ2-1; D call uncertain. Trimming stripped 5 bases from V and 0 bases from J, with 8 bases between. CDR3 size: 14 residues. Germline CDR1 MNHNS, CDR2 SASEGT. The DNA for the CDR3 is TGTGCCAGCAGTCAAGGTAGCTCCTACAATGAGCAGTTCTTC. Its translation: CASSQGSSYNEQFF.

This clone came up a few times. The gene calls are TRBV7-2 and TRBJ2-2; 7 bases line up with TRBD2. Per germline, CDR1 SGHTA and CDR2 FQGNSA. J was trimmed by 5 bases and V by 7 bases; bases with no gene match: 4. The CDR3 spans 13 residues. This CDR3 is CASTLGLTGELFF. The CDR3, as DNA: TGTGCCAGCACTCTGGGACTAACCGGGGAGCTGTTTTTT.

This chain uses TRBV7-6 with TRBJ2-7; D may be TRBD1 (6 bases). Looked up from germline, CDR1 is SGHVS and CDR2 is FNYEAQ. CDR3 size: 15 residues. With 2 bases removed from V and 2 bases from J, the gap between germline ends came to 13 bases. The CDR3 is CASSLSGQGPYEQYF. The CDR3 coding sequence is TGTGCCAGCAGCTTATCGGGGCAGGGGCCCTACGAGCAGTACTTC.

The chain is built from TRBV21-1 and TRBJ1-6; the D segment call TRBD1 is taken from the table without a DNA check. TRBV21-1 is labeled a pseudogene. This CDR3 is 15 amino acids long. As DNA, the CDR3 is TGTGCCAGCAGCAAAGGGGGACAGGGTAATTCACCCCTCCACTTT. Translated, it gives CASSKGGQGNSPLHF.

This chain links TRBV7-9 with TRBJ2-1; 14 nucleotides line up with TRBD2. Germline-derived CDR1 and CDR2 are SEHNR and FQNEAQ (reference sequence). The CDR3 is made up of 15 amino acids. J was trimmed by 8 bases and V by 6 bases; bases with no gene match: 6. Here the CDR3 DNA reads TGTGCCAGCAGGCGACTAGCGGGGGGGCATGATGAGCAGTTCTTC. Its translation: CASRRLAGGHDEQFF.

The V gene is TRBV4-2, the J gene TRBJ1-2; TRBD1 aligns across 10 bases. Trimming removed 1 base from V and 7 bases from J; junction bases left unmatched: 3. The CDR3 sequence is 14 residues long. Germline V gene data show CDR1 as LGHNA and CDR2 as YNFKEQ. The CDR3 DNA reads TGTGCCAGCAGCCAAGGGGGGACAGGGGTTGGCTACACCTTC. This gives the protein CASSQGGTGVGYTF.

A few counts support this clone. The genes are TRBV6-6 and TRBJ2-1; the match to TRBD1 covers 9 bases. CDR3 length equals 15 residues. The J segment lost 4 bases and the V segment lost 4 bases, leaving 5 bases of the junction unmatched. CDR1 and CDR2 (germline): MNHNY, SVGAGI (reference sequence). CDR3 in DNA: TGTGCCAGCAGTTCCGGGACAGGGTGGTACAATGAGCAGTTCTTC. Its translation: CASSSGTGWYNEQFF.

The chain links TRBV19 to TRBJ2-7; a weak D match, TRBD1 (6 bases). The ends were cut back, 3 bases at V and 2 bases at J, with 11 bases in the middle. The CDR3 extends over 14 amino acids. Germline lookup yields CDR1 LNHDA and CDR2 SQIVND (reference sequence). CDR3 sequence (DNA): TGTGCCAGTAGTATGGGCAGGGACACCTACGAGCAGTACTTC. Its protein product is CASSMGRDTYEQYF.

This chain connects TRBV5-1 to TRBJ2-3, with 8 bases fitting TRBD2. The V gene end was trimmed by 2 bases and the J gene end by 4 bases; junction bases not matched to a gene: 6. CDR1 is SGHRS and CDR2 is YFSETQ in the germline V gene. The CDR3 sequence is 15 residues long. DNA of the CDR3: TGCGCCAGCAGCTTAAGCGGGGGTTGGTCAGATACGCAGTATTTT. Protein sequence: CASSLSGGWSDTQYF. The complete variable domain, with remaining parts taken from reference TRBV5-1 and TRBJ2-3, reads KAGVTQTPRYLIKTRGQQVTLSCSPISGHRSVSWYQQTPGQGLQFLFEYFSETQRNKGNFPGRFSGRQFSNSRSEMNVSTLELGDSALYLCASSLSGGWSDTQYFGPGTRLTVL.

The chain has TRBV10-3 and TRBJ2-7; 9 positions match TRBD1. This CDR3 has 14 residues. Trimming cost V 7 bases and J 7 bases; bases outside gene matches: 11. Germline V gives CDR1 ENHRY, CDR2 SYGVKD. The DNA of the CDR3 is TGTGCCATCAACCGGGGACAGGGCACTTTGGAGCAGTACTTC. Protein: CAINRGQGTLEQYF.

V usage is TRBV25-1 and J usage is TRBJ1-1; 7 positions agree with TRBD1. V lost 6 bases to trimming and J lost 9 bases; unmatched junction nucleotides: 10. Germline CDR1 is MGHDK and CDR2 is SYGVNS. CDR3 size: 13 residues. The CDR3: CASSDRAVAKAFF. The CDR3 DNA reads TGTGCCAGCAGCGACAGGGCTGTCGCCAAAGCTTTCTTT.

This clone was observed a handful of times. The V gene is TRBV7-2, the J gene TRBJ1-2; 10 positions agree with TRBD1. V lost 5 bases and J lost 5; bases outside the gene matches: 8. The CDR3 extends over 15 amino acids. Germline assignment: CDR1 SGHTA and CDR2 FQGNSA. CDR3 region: CASSQGQGQGYGYTF. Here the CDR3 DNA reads TGTGCCAGCAGCCAAGGACAGGGACAGGGGTATGGCTACACCTTC.

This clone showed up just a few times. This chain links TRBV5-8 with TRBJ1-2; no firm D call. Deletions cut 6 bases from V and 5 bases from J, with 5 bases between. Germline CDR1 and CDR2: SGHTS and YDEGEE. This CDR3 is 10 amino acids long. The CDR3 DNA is TGTGCCAGCATGAGATATGGCTACACCTTC. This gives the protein CASMRYGYTF.

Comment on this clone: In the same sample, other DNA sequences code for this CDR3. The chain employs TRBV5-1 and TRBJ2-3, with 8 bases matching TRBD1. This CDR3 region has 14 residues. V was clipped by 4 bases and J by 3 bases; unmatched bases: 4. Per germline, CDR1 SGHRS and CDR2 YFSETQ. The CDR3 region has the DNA TGCGCCAGCAGCCGAGGACAGGGTACAGATACGCAGTATTTT. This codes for CASSRGQGTDTQYF.